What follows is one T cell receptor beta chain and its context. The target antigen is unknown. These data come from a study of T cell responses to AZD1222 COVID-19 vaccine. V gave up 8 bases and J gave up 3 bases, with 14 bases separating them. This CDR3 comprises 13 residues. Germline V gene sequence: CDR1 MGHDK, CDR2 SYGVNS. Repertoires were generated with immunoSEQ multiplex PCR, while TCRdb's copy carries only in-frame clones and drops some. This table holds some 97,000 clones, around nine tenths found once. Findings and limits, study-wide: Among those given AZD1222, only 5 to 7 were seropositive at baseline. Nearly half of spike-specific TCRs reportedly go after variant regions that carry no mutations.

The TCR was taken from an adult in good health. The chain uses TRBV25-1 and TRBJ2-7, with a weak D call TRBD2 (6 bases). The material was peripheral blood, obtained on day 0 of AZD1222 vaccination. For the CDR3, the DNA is TGTGCCAGCGGGGGGAGCCCCCTCTACGAGCAGTACTTC. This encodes CASGGSPLYEQYF.